This TCR beta chain is drawn from a study of STAT5B mutations in CD4+ large granular lymphocyte leukemia. Study in general: Healthy donors showed HLA-associated enrichment of the CDR3 'QG' motif.

There are a few counts of this clone. Its antigen remains unknown. Study conclusions and caveats: No patients shared main leukemic clonotypes, though around 27% appeared at low frequency elsewhere.

Original methodology: Lowest detectable productive clonotype frequency was 2.59 x 10-5. TCRdb keeps only in-frame clones here, not all; method: immunoSEQ multiplex PCR. V, J and clone size were drawn from that table, and D and trimming were deduced from the DNA. The table has roughly 30,000 clones, 55% to 80% seen once. The TCR originated in a human donor in good health. Sequences were obtained from CD4+ T cells from blood buffy coats.

The CDR3 reads CASSESSSDSPLHF. CDR3 coding DNA: TGCGCCAGCAGTGAGTCCTCATCGGATTCACCCCTCCACTTT. V is TRBV10-1 and J is TRBJ1-6, with no clear D. Trimming removed 0 bases from V and 8 bases from J, with 8 bases in between. Germline V gene sequence: CDR1 WNHNN, CDR2 SYGVQD (reference sequence). The CDR3 is made up of 14 amino acids.